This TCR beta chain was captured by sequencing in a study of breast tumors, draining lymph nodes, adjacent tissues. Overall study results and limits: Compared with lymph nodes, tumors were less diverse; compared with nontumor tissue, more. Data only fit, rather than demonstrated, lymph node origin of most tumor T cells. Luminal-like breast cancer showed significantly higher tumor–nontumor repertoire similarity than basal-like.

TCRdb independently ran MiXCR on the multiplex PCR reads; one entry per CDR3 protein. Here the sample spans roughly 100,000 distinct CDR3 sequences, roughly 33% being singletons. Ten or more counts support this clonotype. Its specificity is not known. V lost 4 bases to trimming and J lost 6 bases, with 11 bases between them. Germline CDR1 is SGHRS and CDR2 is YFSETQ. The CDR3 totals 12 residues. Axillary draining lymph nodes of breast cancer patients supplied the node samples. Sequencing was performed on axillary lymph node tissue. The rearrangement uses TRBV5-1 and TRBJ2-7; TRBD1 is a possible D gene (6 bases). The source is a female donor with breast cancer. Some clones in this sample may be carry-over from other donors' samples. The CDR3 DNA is TGCGCCAGCAGCGTGGACAGAGGCGAGCAGTACTTC. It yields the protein CASSVDRGEQYF.